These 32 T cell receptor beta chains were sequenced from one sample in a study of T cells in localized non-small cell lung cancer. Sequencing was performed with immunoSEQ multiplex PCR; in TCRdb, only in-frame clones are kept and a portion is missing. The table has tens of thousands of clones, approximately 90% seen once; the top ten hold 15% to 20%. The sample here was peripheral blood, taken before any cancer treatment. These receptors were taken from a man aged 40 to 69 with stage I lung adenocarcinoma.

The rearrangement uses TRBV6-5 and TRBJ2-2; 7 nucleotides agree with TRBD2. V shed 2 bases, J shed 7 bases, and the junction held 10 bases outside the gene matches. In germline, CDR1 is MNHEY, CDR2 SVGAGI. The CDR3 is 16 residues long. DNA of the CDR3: TGTGCCAGCAGTTACGGGGTCGGGGGGACTGGCGGGGAGCTGTTTTTT. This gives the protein CASSYGVGGTGGELFF.

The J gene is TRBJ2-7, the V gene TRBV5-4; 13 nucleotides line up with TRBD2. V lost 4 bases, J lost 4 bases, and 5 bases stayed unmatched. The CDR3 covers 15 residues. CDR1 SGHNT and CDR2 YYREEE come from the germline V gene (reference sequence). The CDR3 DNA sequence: TGTGCCAGCAGCCGCTTGGGACTAGCGGGATACGAGCAGTACTTC. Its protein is CASSRLGLAGYEQYF.

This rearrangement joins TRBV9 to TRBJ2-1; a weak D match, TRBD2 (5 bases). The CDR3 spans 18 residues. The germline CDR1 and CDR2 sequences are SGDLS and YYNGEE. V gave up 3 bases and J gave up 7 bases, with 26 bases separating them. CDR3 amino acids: CASSAVEGASVRRNEQFF. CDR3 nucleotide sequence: TGTGCCAGCAGCGCCGTAGAGGGAGCCTCAGTACGCCGGAATGAGCAGTTCTTC.

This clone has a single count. The CDR3 DNA sequence: TGCGCCAGCAGCCAAGATGTAGGAAACTCCTACGAGCAGTACTTC. Its protein is CASSQDVGNSYEQYF. The chain carries TRBV4-3 and TRBJ2-5; D unresolved. The assigned J gene may be wrong: the sequence end matches TRBJ2-7 better. The CDR3 loop spans 15 amino acids. The germline V gene encodes CDR1 LGHNA and CDR2 YSLEER.

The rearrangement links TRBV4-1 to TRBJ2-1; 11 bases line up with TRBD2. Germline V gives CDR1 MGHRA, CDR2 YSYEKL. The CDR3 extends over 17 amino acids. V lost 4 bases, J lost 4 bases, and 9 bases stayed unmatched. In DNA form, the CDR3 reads TGCGCCAGCAGCCCTAGTGGGGGACTAGCGGCGTACAATGAGCAGTTCTTC. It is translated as CASSPSGGLAAYNEQFF.

The CDR3 DNA sequence: TGTGCCAGCAGTCTCTTCGGACAGGGAGGAGAGACCCAGTACTTC. As protein: CASSLFGQGGETQYF. V usage is TRBV27 and J usage is TRBJ2-5; 8 bases agree with TRBD1. With 5 bases clipped from V and 4 bases from J, the junction kept 9 bases outside the gene matches. The CDR3 runs 15 residues. Germline lookup yields CDR1 MNHEY and CDR2 SMNVEV (reference sequence).

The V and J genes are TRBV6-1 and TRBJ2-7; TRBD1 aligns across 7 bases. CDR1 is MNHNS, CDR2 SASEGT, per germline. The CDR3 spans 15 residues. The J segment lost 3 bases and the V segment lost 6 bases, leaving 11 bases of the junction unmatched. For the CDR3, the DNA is TGTGCCAGCAGGACAGGGCAACAAGATGTCTACGAGCAGTACTTC. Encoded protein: CASRTGQQDVYEQYF.

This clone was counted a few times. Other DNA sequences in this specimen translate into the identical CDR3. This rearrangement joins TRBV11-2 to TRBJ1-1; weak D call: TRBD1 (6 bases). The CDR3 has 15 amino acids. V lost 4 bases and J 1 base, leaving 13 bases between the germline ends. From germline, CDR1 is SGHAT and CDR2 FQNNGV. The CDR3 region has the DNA TGTGCCAGCAGCTCCAGGGGAGCGGGGAACACTGAAGCTTTCTTT. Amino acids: CASSSRGAGNTEAFF.

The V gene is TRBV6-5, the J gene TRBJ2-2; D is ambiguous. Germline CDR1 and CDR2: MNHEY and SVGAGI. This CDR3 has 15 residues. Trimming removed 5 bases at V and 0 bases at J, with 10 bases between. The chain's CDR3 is CASSARPSNTGELFF. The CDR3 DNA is TGTGCCAGCAGTGCCCGGCCATCGAACACCGGGGAGCTGTTTTTT.

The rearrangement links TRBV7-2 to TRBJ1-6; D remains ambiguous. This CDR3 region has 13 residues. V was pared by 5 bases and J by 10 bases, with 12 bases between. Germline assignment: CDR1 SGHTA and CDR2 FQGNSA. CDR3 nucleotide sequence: TGTGCCAGCAGCAGCGTCCCGGAATCACCCCTCCACTTT. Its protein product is CASSSVPESPLHF.

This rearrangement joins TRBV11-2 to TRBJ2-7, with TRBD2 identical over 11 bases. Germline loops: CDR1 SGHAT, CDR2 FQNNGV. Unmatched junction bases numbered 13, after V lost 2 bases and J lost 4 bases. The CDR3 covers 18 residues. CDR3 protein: CASSLLLAGARSFYEQYF. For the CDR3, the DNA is TGTGCCAGCAGCTTACTACTAGCGGGAGCGCGGTCTTTTTACGAGCAGTACTTC.

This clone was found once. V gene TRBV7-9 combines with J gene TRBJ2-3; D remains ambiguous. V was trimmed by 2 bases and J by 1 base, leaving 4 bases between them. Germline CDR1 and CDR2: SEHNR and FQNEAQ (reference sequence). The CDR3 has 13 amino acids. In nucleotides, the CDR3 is TGTGCCAGCAGCTTACCAGGCACAGATACGCAGTATTTT. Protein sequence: CASSLPGTDTQYF.

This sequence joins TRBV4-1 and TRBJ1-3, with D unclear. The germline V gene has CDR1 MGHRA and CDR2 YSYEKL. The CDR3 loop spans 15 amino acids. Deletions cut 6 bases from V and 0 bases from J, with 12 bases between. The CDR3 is CASSITPVSGNTIYF. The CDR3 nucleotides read TGCGCCAGCAGTATAACACCGGTCTCTGGAAACACCATATATTTT.

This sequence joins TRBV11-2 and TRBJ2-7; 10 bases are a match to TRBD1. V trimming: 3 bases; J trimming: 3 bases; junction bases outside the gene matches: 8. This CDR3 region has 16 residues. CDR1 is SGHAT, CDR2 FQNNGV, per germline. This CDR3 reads CASSFEYRTGGYEQYF. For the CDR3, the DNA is TGTGCCAGCAGCTTTGAGTATCGGACAGGGGGCTACGAGCAGTACTTC.

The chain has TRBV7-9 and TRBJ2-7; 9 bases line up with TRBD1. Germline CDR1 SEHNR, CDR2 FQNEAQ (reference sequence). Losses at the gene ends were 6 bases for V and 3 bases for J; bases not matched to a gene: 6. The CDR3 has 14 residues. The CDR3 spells CASSSQGALYEQYF. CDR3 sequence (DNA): TGTGCCAGCAGTTCACAGGGGGCTCTCTACGAGCAGTACTTC.

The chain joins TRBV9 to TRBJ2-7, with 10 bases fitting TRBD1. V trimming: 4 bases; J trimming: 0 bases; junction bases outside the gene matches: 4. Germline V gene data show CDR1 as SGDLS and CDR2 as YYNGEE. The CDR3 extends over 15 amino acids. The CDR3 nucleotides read TGTGCCAGCAGCTCATGGACAGGGGGCTCCTACGAGCAGTACTTC. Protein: CASSSWTGGSYEQYF.

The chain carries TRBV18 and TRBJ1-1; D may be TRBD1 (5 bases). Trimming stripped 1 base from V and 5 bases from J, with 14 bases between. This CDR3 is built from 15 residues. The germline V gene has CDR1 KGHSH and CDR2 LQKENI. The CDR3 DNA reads TGTGCCAGCTCACCACAATGGGGGGAGCAAACTGAAGCTTTCTTT. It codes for CASSPQWGEQTEAFF.

CDR3 nucleotide sequence: TGTGCCAGCAGAGCTCGGACTTCTCCGGGCTACACCTTC. It translates to CASRARTSPGYTF. This chain joins TRBV6-5 and TRBJ1-2; D is undetermined. Trimming left V 6 bases short and J 8 bases short, with 16 bases between. The CDR3 totals 13 residues. Per germline, CDR1 MNHEY and CDR2 SVGAGI.

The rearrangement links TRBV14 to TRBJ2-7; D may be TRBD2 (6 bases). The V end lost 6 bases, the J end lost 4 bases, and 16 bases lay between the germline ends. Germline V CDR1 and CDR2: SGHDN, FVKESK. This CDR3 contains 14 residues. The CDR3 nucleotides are TGTGCCAGCAGTCATGGGGGGAGGACTTACGAGCAGTACTTC. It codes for CASSHGGRTYEQYF.

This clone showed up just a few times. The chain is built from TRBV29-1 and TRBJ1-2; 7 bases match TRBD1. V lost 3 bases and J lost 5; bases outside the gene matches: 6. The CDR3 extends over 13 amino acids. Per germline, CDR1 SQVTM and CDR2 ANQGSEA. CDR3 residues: CSVDRQGRYGYTF. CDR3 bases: TGCAGCGTTGACAGACAGGGACGGTATGGCTACACCTTC.

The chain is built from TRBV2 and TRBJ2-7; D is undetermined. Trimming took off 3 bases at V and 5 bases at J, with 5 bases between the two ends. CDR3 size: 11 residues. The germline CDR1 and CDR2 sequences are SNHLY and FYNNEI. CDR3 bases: TGTGCCAGCAGTGATTGGGACGAGCAGTACTTC. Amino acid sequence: CASSDWDEQYF. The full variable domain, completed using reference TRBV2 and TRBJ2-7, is EPEVTQTPSHQVTQMGQEVILRCVPISNHLYFYWYRQILGQKVEFLVSFYNNEISEKSEIFDDQFSVERPDGSNFTLKIRSTKLEDSAMYFCASSDWDEQYFGPGTRLTVT.

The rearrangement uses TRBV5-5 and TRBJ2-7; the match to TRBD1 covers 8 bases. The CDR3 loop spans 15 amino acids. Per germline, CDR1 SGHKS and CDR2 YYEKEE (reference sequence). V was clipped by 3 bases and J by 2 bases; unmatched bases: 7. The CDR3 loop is CASSSLDRAAYEQYF. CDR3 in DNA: TGTGCCAGCAGCTCCTTGGACAGGGCTGCCTACGAGCAGTACTTC.

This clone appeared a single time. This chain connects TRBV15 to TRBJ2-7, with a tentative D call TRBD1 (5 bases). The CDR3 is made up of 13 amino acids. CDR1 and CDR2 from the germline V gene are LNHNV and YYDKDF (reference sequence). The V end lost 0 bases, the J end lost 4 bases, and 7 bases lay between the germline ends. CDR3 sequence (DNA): TGTGCCACCAGCAGAGATAGGGGATACGAGCAGTACTTC. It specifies CATSRDRGYEQYF.

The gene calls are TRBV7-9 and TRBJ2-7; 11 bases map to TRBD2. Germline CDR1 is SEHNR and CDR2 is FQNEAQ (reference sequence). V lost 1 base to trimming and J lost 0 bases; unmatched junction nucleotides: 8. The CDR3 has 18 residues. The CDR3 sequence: CASSLVFGTSGNSYEQYF. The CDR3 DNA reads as TGTGCCAGCAGCTTAGTCTTTGGGACTAGCGGAAACTCCTACGAGCAGTACTTC.

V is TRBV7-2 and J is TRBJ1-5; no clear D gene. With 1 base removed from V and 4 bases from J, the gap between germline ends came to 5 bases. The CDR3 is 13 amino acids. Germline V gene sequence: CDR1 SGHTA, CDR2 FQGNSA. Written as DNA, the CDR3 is TGTGCCAGCAGCTTAGAGGTGAATCAGCCCCAGCATTTT. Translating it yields CASSLEVNQPQHF.

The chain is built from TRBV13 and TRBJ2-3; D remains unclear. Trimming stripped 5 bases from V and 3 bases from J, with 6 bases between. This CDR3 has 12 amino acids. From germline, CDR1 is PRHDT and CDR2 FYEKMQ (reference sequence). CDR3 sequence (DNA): TGTGCCAGCAGCCTCCGGACAGATACGCAGTATTTT. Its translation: CASSLRTDTQYF.

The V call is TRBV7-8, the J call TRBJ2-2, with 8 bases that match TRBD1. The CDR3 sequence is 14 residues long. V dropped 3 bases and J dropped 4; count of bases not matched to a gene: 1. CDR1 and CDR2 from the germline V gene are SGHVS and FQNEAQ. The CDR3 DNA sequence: TGTGCCAGCAGCTTGGACAGGGCCACCGGGGAGCTGTTTTTT. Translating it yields CASSLDRATGELFF.

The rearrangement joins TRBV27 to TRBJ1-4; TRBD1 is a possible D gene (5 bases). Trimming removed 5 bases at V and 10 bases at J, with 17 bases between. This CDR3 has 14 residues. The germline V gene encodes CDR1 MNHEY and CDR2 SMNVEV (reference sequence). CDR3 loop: CASSPGPYLGKLFF. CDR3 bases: TGTGCCAGCAGTCCGGGACCCTATCTAGGAAAACTGTTTTTT.

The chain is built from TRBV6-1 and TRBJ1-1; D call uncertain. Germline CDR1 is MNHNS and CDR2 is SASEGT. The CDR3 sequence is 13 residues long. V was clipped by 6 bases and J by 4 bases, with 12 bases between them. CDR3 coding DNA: TGTGCCAGCAGAGCGGGCCGGGGCACTGAAGCTTTCTTT. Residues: CASRAGRGTEAFF.

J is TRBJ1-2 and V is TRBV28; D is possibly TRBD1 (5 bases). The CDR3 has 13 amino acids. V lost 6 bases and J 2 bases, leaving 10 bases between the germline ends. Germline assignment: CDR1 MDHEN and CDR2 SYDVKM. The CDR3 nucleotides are TGTGCCAGCAGCCCGACAGTAAACTATGGCTACACCTTC. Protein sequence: CASSPTVNYGYTF.

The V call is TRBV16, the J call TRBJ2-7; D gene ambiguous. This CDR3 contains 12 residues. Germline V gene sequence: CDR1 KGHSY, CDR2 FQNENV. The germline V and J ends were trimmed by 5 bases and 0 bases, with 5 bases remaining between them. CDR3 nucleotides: TGTGCCAGCAGCTTAACCTCCTACGAGCAGTACTTC. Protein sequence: CASSLTSYEQYF.

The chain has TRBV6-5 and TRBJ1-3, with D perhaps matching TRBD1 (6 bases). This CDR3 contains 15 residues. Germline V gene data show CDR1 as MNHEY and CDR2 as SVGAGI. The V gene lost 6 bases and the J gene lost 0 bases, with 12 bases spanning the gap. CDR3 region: CASSLQGSSGNTIYF. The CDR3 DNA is TGTGCCAGCAGCCTGCAGGGGAGCTCTGGAAACACCATATATTTT.